The source of this T cell receptor (beta chain) is a study of cytomegalovirus exposure and HLA in healthy donors. Study in general: Earlier sequencing of around 190 million T cells yielded about 120 million unique TCR beta sequences. Study-level findings and limits: Later on, an analysis showed TCR association rates differing by HLA locus, with DRB1 the most and HLA-C the fewest.

Notes on this clone: Its specificity is unknown.

Vbeta (60) and Jbeta (13) primers were used in the PCR. TCRdb's copy holds only in-frame clones and misses some; the assay was immunoSEQ multiplex PCR. The sample data list approximately 50,000 clones. V lost 5 bases and J 4 bases, leaving 11 bases between the germline ends. There are 13 residues in the CDR3. Germline V gene sequence: CDR1 MNHEY, CDR2 SMNVEV (reference sequence). At sampling all donors were nominally healthy, likely with unrecorded immune exposures. The TCR comes from a man younger than 35 in good health and CMV-seropositive. This sequence joins TRBV27 and TRBJ1-1, with TRBD1 as a possible D gene (6 bases). The sequenced material came from PBMCs. CDR3 region: CASSGRGSTEAFF. CDR3 coding DNA: TGTGCCAGCAGTGGGAGGGGGAGCACTGAAGCTTTCTTT.